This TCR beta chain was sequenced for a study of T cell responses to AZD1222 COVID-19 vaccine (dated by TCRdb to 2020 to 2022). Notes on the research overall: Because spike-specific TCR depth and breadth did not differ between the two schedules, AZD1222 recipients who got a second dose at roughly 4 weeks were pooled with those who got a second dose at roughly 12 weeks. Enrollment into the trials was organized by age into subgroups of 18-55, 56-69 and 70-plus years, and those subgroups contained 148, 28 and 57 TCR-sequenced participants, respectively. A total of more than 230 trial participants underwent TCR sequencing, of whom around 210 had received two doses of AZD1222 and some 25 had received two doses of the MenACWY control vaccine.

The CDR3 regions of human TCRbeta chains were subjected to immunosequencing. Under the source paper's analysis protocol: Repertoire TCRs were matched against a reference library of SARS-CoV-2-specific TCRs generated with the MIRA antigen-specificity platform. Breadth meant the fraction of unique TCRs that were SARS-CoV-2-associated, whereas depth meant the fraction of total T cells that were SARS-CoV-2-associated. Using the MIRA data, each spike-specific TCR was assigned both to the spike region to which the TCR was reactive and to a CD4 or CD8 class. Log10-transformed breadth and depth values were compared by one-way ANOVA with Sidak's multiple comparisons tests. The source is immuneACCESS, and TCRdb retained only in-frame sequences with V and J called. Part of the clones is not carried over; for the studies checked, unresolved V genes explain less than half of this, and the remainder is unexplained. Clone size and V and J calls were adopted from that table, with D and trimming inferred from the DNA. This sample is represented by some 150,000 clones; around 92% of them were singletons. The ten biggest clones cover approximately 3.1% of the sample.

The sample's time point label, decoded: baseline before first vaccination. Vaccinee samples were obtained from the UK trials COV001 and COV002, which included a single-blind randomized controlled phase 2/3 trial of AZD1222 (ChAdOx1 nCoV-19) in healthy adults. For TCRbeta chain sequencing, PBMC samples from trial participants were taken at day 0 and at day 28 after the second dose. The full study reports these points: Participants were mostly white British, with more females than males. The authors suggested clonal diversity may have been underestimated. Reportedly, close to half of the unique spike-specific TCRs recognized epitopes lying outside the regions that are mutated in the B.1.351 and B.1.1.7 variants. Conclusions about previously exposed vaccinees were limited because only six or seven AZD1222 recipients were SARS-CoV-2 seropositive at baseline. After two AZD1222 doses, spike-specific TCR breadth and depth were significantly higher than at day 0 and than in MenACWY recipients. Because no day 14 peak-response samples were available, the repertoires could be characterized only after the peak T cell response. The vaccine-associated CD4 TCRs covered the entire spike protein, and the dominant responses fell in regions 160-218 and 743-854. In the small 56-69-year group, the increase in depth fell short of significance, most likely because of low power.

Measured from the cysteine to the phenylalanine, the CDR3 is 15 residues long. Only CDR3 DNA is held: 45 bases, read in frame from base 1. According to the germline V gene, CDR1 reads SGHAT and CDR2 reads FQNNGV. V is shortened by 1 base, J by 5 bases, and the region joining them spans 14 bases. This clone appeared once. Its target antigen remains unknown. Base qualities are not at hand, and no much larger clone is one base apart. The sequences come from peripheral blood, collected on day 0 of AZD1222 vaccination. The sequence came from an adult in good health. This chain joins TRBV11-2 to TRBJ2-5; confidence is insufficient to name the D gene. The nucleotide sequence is TGTGCCAGCAGCTTAGGCAAACTCAACTCGGAGACCCAGTACTTC. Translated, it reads CASSLGKLNSETQYF.